Reported below is one TCR beta chain. Germline V gene lookup returns CDR1 MNHEY and CDR2 SVGAGI. V lost 7 bases and J 6 bases, leaving 16 bases between the germline ends. The CDR3 extends over 13 amino acids. This sample is drawn from a study of CD8 T cells in Susac syndrome. It was with random hexamers that roughly 0.45 to 1 ug RNA was reverse transcribed. Each CDR3 protein gets one entry after TCRdb re-called the immunoSEQ multiplex PCR reads with MiXCR. The sample has 150,000 to 190,000 distinct CDR3 sequences; roughly 95% are singletons. This TCR was recovered from a human donor with multiple sclerosis. Material for sequencing was CD8+ T cells from PBMCs. The gene calls are TRBV6-5 and TRBJ2-7, with D perhaps matching TRBD1 (6 bases). The CDR3 DNA sequence: TGTGCCAGCACCCAGGGGTTATTGGGCGAGCAGTACTTC. This gives the protein CASTQGLLGEQYF.